These T cell receptor beta chains were read from a single sample in a study of control samples from healthy donors and cancer patients. Sequencing was performed with immunoSEQ multiplex PCR; in TCRdb, only in-frame clones are kept and a portion is missing. This sample has some 130,000 clones; roughly 92% occur once, and the top ten carry around 5.8%. Sequencing used blood. The receptors here all came from a man aged 18 to 30 in good health. CDR3s include the opening cysteine and the closing phenylalanine or tryptophan. The order of the fields is clone size, J gene, D gene, V gene, CDR3 protein, CDR3 DNA. The D gene is left open where the match is weak. Only some rows state a clone size, as once, few, many or a class for expanded clones.

size: NA
J: TRBJ2-7
D: NA
V: TRBV4-1
CDR3: CASSQGPSSYEQYF
DNA: TGCGCCAGCAGCCAGGGTCCCAGCTCCTACGAGCAGTACTTC

size: NA
J: TRBJ1-2
D: TRBD1
V: TRBV2
CDR3: CASSEFSRGQQNYGYTF
DNA: TGTGCCAGCAGTGAGTTCAGTAGGGGGCAGCAGAACTATGGCTACACCTTC

size: NA
J: TRBJ1-2
D: NA
V: TRBV19
CDR3: CASSIIGAGYTF
DNA: TGTGCCAGTAGTATTATCGGGGCAGGCTACACCTTC

size: NA
J: TRBJ1-2
D: NA
V: TRBV10-2
CDR3: CASSDDGFGYTF
DNA: TGCGCCAGCAGTGATGATGGATTTGGCTACACCTTC

size: NA
J: TRBJ1-5
D: NA
V: TRBV27
CDR3: CASSSKAGPNYSNQPQHF
DNA: TGTGCCAGCAGTTCCAAAGCAGGGCCCAACTATAGCAATCAGCCCCAGCATTTT

size: NA
J: TRBJ1-1
D: NA
V: TRBV15
CDR3: CATSRDRGWGTEAFF
DNA: TGTGCCACCAGCAGAGATCGGGGATGGGGCACTGAAGCTTTCTTT

size: NA
J: TRBJ2-2
D: NA
V: TRBV7-9
CDR3: CASSRDTGELFF
DNA: TGTGCCAGCAGTAGGGACACCGGGGAGCTGTTTTTT

size: NA
J: TRBJ1-1
D: TRBD1
V: TRBV9
CDR3: CASSVDPGQGRDPFF
DNA: TGTGCCAGCAGCGTAGATCCGGGACAGGGGCGAGATCCTTTCTTT

size: NA
J: TRBJ1-2
D: NA
V: TRBV5-1
CDR3: CASSLAGNGYTF
DNA: TGCGCCAGCAGCTTGGCAGGGAATGGCTACACCTTC

size: NA
J: TRBJ1-6
D: TRBD1
V: TRBV27
CDR3: CARDTGANSPLHF
DNA: TGTGCCAGAGACACAGGGGCGAATTCACCCCTCCACTTT

size: NA
J: TRBJ2-7
D: TRBD1
V: TRBV7-9
CDR3: CASSPGQGINEQYF
DNA: TGTGCCAGCAGCCCGGGACAGGGGATCAACGAGCAGTACTTC

size: NA
J: TRBJ1-1
D: TRBD1
V: TRBV10-3
CDR3: CAIGRGTVNMNTEAFF
DNA: TGTGCCATCGGACGAGGGACAGTAAACATGAACACTGAAGCTTTCTTT

size: NA
J: TRBJ2-3
D: NA
V: TRBV2
CDR3: CASRRAIRTDTQYF
DNA: TGTGCCAGCAGGAGGGCTATCCGCACAGATACGCAGTATTTT

size: NA
J: TRBJ1-1
D: NA
V: TRBV7-9
CDR3: CASSLVLWRDTEAFF
DNA: TGTGCCAGCAGCTTAGTTCTCTGGCGGGACACTGAAGCTTTCTTT

size: once
J: TRBJ1-5
D: TRBD1
V: TRBV19
CDR3: CASSRRDSSQPQHF
DNA: TGTGCCAGTAGTCGGCGGGACAGTAGTCAGCCCCAGCATTTT

size: NA
J: TRBJ2-3
D: NA
V: TRBV3-1/TRBV3-2
CDR3: CASSRTTPGDTQYF
DNA: TGTGCCAGCAGCCGGACTACGCCCGGGGATACGCAGTATTTT

size: NA
J: TRBJ1-6
D: NA
V: TRBV28
CDR3: CASRVVGTSNSPLHF
DNA: TGTGCCAGCAGGGTAGTAGGGACTTCTAATTCACCCCTCCACTTT

size: NA
J: TRBJ1-2
D: TRBD1
V: TRBV5-5
CDR3: CASSSLGRGQGYTF
DNA: TGTGCCAGCAGCTCCCTCGGCAGGGGGCAAGGCTACACCTTC

size: NA
J: TRBJ2-7
D: NA
V: TRBV7-9
CDR3: CASSFERGSEQYF
DNA: TGTGCCAGCAGCTTTGAACGGGGGAGCGAGCAGTACTTC

size: NA
J: TRBJ2-1
D: NA
V: TRBV11-2
CDR3: CASSLVLSYNEQFF
DNA: TGTGCCAGCAGCTTAGTCCTTTCCTACAATGAGCAGTTCTTC

size: NA
J: TRBJ2-7
D: NA
V: TRBV18
CDR3: CASSPLLIEGGANEQYF
DNA: TGTGCCAGCTCACCCTTACTCATCGAGGGGGGGGCCAACGAGCAGTACTTC

size: NA
J: TRBJ2-5
D: TRBD2
V: TRBV19
CDR3: CASSQGLAGGLPPYF
DNA: TGTGCCAGTAGCCAGGGACTAGCGGGGGGCCTTCCCCCGTACTTC

size: NA
J: TRBJ1-4
D: TRBD1
V: TRBV4-2
CDR3: CASSQDRAAEKLFF
DNA: TGTGCCAGCAGCCAGGACAGGGCGGCTGAAAAACTGTTTTTT

size: NA
J: TRBJ2-2
D: TRBD1
V: TRBV7-3
CDR3: CASSAGQGTGELFF
DNA: TGTGCCAGCAGCGCAGGACAGGGCACCGGGGAGCTGTTTTTT

size: NA
J: TRBJ2-3
D: NA
V: TRBV9
CDR3: CASSPRNGPQTDTQYF
DNA: TGTGCCAGCAGCCCCCGTAATGGCCCACAAACAGATACGCAGTATTTT

size: NA
J: TRBJ1-3
D: NA
V: TRBV3-1/TRBV3-2
CDR3: CASSHSLTGNTIYF
DNA: TGTGCCAGCAGCCACTCCCTCACTGGAAACACCATATATTTT